These 5 T cell receptor beta chains share one sample of origin, sequenced in a study of T-cell memory formation after mild COVID-19. TCRdb processed the 5' RACE reads anew with MiXCR; each CDR3 protein has one entry. The sample gives 410,000 or so distinct CDR3 sequences, more than 20% of which show up once; around 14% is in the top ten. The source material was PBMCs or a T cell subset sorted from them (not recorded which). These receptors all come from an adult woman who had mild COVID-19 (a few samples of this study predate the infection). Cell type and time point are not known.

Ten or more counts support this clonotype. The chain couples TRBV4-2 to TRBJ1-1, with 7 bases fitting TRBD1. The CDR3 extends over 13 amino acids. The trim removed 2 bases at V and 4 bases at J, leaving 1 base unmatched. Germline CDR1 reads LGHNA; CDR2 reads YNFKEQ. The CDR3 region has the DNA TGTGCCAGCAGCCAAAGACAGGGCACTGAAGCTTTCTTT. It is translated as CASSQRQGTEAFF.

This chain connects TRBV7-2 to TRBJ2-7; possibly TRBD2 for D (6 bases). The CDR3 consists of 16 residues. V lost 1 base, J lost 5 bases, and 18 bases lay in between. Germline CDR1 SGHTA, CDR2 FQGNSA. The chain's CDR3 is CASSLGWASEWDEQYF. CDR3 sequence (DNA): TGTGCCAGCAGCTTAGGCTGGGCTAGCGAGTGGGACGAGCAGTACTTC.

This clonotype appeared a few times. The V and J genes are TRBV14 and TRBJ2-3, with TRBD2 matching over 7 bases. The germline gives CDR1 SGHDN, CDR2 FVKESK. CDR3 size: 16 residues. V dropped 2 bases and J dropped 2; count of bases not matched to a gene: 7. The CDR3 nucleotides read TGTGCCAGCAGCCAAAGGCTAGCGGTCATCACAGATACGCAGTATTTT. Its protein is CASSQRLAVITDTQYF. The variable domain in full, with the rest retrieved from reference TRBV14 and TRBJ2-3, is EAGVTQFPSHSVIEKGQTVTLRCDPISGHDNLYWYRRVMGKEIKFLLHFVKESKQDESGMPNNRFLAERTGGTYSTLKVQPAELEDSGVYFCASSQRLAVITDTQYFGPGTRLTVL.

V gene TRBV11-2 combines with J gene TRBJ1-1; D gene uncertain. Trimming left V 1 base short and J 1 base short, with 10 bases between. Germline V gene lookup returns CDR1 SGHAT and CDR2 FQNNGV. This CDR3 region has 15 residues. The CDR3 spells CASSLGSLENTEAFF. CDR3 nucleotides: TGTGCCAGCAGCTTAGGGTCTCTCGAGAACACTGAAGCTTTCTTT.

This clonotype came up a few times. The V call is TRBV7-9, the J call TRBJ1-4; TRBD1 matches 10 bases. CDR1 is SEHNR and CDR2 is FQNEAQ in the germline V gene (reference sequence). Trimming removed 5 bases from V and 8 bases from J; junction bases left unmatched: 8. This CDR3 is 15 amino acids long. The CDR3: CASSRVGTGVEKLFF. In DNA, the CDR3 is TGTGCCAGCAGCAGGGTTGGGACAGGGGTCGAAAAACTGTTTTTT. Variable domain in full (rest from reference TRBV7-9 and TRBJ1-4): DTGVSQNPRHKITKRGQNVTFRCDPISEHNRLYWYRQTLGQGPEFLTYFQNEAQLEKSRLLSDRFSAERPKGSFSTLEIQRTEQGDSAMYLCASSRVGTGVEKLFFGSGTQLSVL.